A selection of T cell receptor beta chains follows, all from one sample in a study of CD8+ T cells in alopecia areata. The assay was immunoSEQ multiplex PCR, and TCRdb's table has in-frame clones only and misses some. The sample carries 150,000 to 200,000 clones, roughly 58% recorded once. Sequencing used CD4+ T cells sorted from blood, obtained at roughly week 55, from a patient treated with tofacitinib. The receptors here all came from a human donor with alopecia areata. The CDR3 runs from the conserved cysteine through the conserved F or W. A D gene is named only where the DNA matches it firmly. Where a row states a size, it is once, few, many or the class of an expanded clone; other rows omit it.

j_call,d_call,clone_size,v_call,cdr3_aa,cdr3_nt
TRBJ2-1,TRBD1,few,TRBV29-1,CSARDRGFVDIQFF,TGCAGCGCCCGGGACAGGGGTTTTGTGGATATACAGTTCTTC
TRBJ2-5,.,.,TRBV2,CASSDWETQYF,TGTGCCAGCAGTGATTGGGAGACCCAGTACTTC
TRBJ2-6,TRBD1,.,TRBV25-1,CASSGRTGTSGANVLTF,TGTGCCAGCAGTGGCCGGACAGGGACCTCTGGGGCCAACGTCCTGACTTTC
TRBJ1-5,TRBD1,.,TRBV29-1,CSVGTDNQPQHF,TGCAGCGTGGGGACAGACAATCAGCCCCAGCATTTT
TRBJ1-4,.,.,TRBV4-1,CASSQSKQGVGEKLFF,TGCGCCAGCAGCCAAAGCAAACAGGGCGTAGGGGAAAAACTGTTTTTT
TRBJ1-5,.,.,TRBV6-1,CASSEVPGEQPQHF,TGTGCCAGCAGTGAAGTTCCAGGGGAGCAGCCCCAGCATTTT
TRBJ2-7,.,.,TRBV5-1,CASSLTGLDEQYF,TGCGCCAGCAGCTTGACAGGGTTGGACGAGCAGTACTTC
TRBJ2-2,.,.,TRBV11-2,CASSLESGGELFF,TGTGCCAGCAGCTTAGAAAGCGGCGGGGAGCTGTTTTTT
TRBJ2-7,TRBD2,few,TRBV29-1,CSVGDYRPPYEQYF,TGCAGCGTGGGGGACTACCGACCCCCCTACGAGCAGTACTTC
TRBJ2-7,.,few,TRBV6-5,CASSTTKLVREQYF,TGTGCCAGCAGTACCACGAAGTTGGTACGCGAGCAGTACTTC
TRBJ2-1,TRBD2,.,TRBV5-1,CASSLGAGTYEQFF,TGCGCCAGCAGCTTGGGAGCGGGGACGTATGAGCAGTTCTTC
TRBJ1-6,.,.,TRBV6-1,CASSELSVRASSNSPLHF,TGTGCCAGCAGTGAACTGTCCGTTCGAGCATCATCCAATTCACCCCTCCACTTT
TRBJ2-7,.,.,TRBV6-5,CASSYSREISEQYF,TGTGCCAGCAGTTACTCCCGGGAGATTAGCGAGCAGTACTTC
TRBJ2-2,TRBD1,.,TRBV7-6,CASSSNPDRDGELFF,TGTGCCAGCAGCTCAAATCCGGACAGGGACGGGGAGCTGTTTTTT
TRBJ2-2,.,.,TRBV10-3,CAISDLGELFF,TGTGCCATCAGTGACCTCGGGGAGCTGTTTTTT
TRBJ1-2,.,.,TRBV28,CASRRAYGYTF,TGTGCCAGCAGGCGAGCCTATGGCTACACCTTC
TRBJ2-4,.,.,TRBV11-2,CASSLKMGPQTVIQYF,TGTGCCAGCAGCTTAAAGATGGGGCCGCAAACTGTCATTCAGTACTTC
TRBJ2-5,.,.,TRBV29-1,CSVGKGGGETQYF,TGCAGCGTTGGGAAAGGGGGTGGGGAGACCCAGTACTTC
TRBJ2-1,.,once,TRBV2,CASGRRDEQFF,TGTGCCAGCGGAAGAAGGGATGAGCAGTTCTTC
TRBJ2-7,.,.,TRBV12-2,CASRLEDVPGGSYEQYF,TGTGCAAGTCGCTTAGAGGATGTACCGGGGGGCTCCTACGAGCAGTACTTC
TRBJ2-1,.,few,TRBV7-7,CASSLRPRTEQFF,TGTGCCAGCAGCTTACGGCCGCGCACGGAGCAGTTCTTC
TRBJ1-6,.,.,TRBV11-2,CASSSLLRGNNSPLHF,TGTGCCAGCAGCTCCCTACTCAGGGGCAACAATTCACCCCTCCACTTT
TRBJ1-2,.,.,TRBV29-1,CSVGLGDGYTF,TGCAGCGTTGGACTAGGGGATGGCTACACCTTC
TRBJ2-5,.,few,TRBV11-3,CASSLGWDTKETQYF,TGTGCCAGCAGCTTAGGTTGGGATACCAAAGAGACCCAGTACTTC
TRBJ1-3,TRBD1,few,TRBV5-1,CASKTGTSGNTIYF,TGCGCCAGCAAGACAGGGACCTCTGGAAACACCATATATTTT
TRBJ2-7,TRBD1,.,TRBV5-6,CASSFPGGPYEQYF,TGTGCCAGCAGCTTCCCAGGGGGCCCCTACGAGCAGTACTTC
TRBJ1-2,.,.,TRBV7-9,CASSSRAVYGYTF,TGTGCCAGCAGCTCACGGGCGGTCTATGGCTACACCTTC
TRBJ2-7,.,.,TRBV4-1,CASSLGDFRDEQYF,TGCGCCAGCAGCCTTGGGGACTTCCGCGACGAGCAGTACTTC
TRBJ2-7,.,.,TRBV18,CASSPTRGSYEQYF,TGTGCCAGCTCACCAACCAGGGGCTCCTACGAGCAGTACTTC
TRBJ2-3,TRBD2,few,TRBV29-1,CSVLSGGSTDTQYF,TGCAGCGTCCTTAGCGGGGGGAGCACAGATACGCAGTATTTT
TRBJ2-5,TRBD2,few,TRBV7-9,CASSRGTNFETQYF,TGTGCCAGCAGCCGCGGGACTAATTTTGAGACCCAGTACTTC
TRBJ1-2,.,few,TRBV9,CASSVDHRAPPTGYTF,TGTGCCAGCAGCGTAGACCACAGGGCCCCCCCCACTGGCTACACCTTC
TRBJ2-5,TRBD1,.,TRBV29-1,CSVVGGQAQETQYF,TGCAGCGTTGTAGGGGGACAGGCACAAGAGACCCAGTACTTC
TRBJ2-7,TRBD1,.,TRBV5-1,CASSSRQGSNEQYF,TGCGCCAGCAGCTCCCGACAGGGTTCTAACGAGCAGTACTTC
TRBJ2-1,TRBD1,.,TRBV30,CAHDQGAGEQFF,TGTGCACATGATCAGGGGGCAGGGGAGCAGTTCTTC
TRBJ2-6,.,.,TRBV27,CASRRQAGANVLTF,TGTGCCAGCCGGCGTCAGGCTGGGGCCAACGTCCTGACTTTC
TRBJ2-1,.,.,TRBV4-1,CASSQDRGGAYNEQFF,TGCGCCAGCAGCCAAGATAGGGGGGGGGCTTACAATGAGCAGTTCTTC
TRBJ2-6,.,.,TRBV29-1,CSVQVGANVLTF,TGCAGCGTTCAGGTTGGGGCCAACGTCCTGACTTTC
TRBJ1-5,TRBD1,.,TRBV6-5,CASRPTGDSNQPQHF,TGTGCCAGCAGGCCGACAGGGGACAGCAATCAGCCCCAGCATTTT
TRBJ2-7,.,.,TRBV2,CASSSDRNSYEQYF,TGTGCCAGCAGTTCTGACAGAAACTCCTACGAGCAGTACTTC
TRBJ1-1,.,.,TRBV5-6,CASSLIFGQGKTEAFF,TGTGCCAGCAGCTTGATTTTTGGCCAGGGAAAGACTGAAGCTTTCTTT
TRBJ2-3,.,.,TRBV29-1,CSVVNLFTDTQYF,TGCAGCGTTGTCAACCTATTCACAGATACGCAGTATTTT
TRBJ1-5,.,few,TRBV7-8,CASSLGDDSNQPQHF,TGTGCCAGCAGCTTAGGAGACGATAGCAATCAGCCCCAGCATTTT
TRBJ2-5,.,.,TRBV7-8,CASSSTAGGVGETQYF,TGTGCCAGCAGCTCTACCGCAGGGGGGGTAGGAGAGACCCAGTACTTC
TRBJ2-3,.,.,TRBV29-1,CSVRQGGTDTQYF,TGCAGCGTGAGGCAGGGTGGCACAGATACGCAGTATTTT
TRBJ2-5,TRBD1,.,TRBV18,CASSPYADRQETQYF,TGTGCCAGCTCACCATATGCGGACAGGCAAGAGACCCAGTACTTC